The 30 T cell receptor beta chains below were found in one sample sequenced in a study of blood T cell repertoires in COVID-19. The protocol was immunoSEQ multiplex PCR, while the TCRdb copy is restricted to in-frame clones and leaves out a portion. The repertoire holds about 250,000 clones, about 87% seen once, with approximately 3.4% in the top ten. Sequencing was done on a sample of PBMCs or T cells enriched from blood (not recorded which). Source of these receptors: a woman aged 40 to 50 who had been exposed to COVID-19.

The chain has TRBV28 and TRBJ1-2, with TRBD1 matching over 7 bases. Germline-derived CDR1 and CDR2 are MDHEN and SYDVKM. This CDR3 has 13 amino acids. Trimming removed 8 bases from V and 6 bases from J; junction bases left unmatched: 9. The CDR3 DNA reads TGTGCCAGCCGCTCGGGACAGAGAAATGGCTACACCTTC. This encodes CASRSGQRNGYTF.

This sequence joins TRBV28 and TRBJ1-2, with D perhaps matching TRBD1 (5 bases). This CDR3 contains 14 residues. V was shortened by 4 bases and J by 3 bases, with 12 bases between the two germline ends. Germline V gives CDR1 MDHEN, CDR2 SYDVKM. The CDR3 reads CASSSGGRDYGYTF. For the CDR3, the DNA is TGTGCCAGCAGTTCGGGCGGCAGGGACTATGGCTACACCTTC.

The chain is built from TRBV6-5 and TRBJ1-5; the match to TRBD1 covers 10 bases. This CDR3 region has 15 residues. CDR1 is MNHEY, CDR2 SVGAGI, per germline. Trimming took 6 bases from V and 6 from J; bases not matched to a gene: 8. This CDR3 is CASRSPGQGPQPQHF. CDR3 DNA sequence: TGTGCCAGCAGATCACCGGGACAGGGGCCTCAGCCCCAGCATTTT.

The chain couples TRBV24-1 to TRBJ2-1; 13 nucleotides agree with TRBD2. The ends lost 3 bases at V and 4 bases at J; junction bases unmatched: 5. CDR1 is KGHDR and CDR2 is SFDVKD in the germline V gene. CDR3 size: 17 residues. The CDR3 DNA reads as TGTGCCACCAGTGATCCCGGGACTAGCGGGAAGTACAATGAGCAGTTCTTC. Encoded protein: CATSDPGTSGKYNEQFF.

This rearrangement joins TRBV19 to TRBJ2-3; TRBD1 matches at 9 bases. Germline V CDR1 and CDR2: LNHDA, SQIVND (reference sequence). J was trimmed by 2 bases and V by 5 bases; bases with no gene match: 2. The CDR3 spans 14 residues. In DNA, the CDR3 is TGTGCCAGTAGTCAACAGGGGGCCACAGATACGCAGTATTTT. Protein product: CASSQQGATDTQYF. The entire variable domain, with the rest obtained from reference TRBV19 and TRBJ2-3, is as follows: DGGITQSPKYLFRKEGQNVTLSCEQNLNHDAMYWYRQDPGQGLRLIYYSQIVNDFQKGDIAEGYSVSREKKESFPLTVTSAQKNPTAFYLCASSQQGATDTQYFGPGTRLTVL.

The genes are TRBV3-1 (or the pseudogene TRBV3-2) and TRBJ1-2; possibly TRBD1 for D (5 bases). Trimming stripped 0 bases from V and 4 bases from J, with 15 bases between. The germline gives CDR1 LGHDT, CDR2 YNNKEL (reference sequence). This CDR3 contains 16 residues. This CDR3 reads CASSQEGQRGGYGYTF. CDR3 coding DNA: TGTGCCAGCAGCCAAGAAGGGCAGAGGGGAGGCTATGGCTACACCTTC.

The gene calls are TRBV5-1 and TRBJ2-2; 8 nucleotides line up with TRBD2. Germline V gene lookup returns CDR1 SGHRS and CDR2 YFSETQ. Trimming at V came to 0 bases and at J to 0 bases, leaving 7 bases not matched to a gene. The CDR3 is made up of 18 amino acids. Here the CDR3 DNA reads TGCGCCAGCAGCTTGGCCGGGGGGGCGTATACGAACACCGGGGAGCTGTTTTTT. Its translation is CASSLAGGAYTNTGELFF. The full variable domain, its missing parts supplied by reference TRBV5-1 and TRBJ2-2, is KAGVTQTPRYLIKTRGQQVTLSCSPISGHRSVSWYQQTPGQGLQFLFEYFSETQRNKGNFPGRFSGRQFSNSRSEMNVSTLELGDSALYLCASSLAGGAYTNTGELFFGEGSRLTVL.

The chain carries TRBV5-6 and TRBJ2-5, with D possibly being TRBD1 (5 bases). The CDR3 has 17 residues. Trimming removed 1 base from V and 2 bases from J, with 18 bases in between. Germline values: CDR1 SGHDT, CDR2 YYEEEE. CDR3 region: CASSLPLGAMQQETQYF. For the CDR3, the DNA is TGTGCCAGCAGCTTGCCCCTAGGGGCGATGCAGCAAGAGACCCAGTACTTC.

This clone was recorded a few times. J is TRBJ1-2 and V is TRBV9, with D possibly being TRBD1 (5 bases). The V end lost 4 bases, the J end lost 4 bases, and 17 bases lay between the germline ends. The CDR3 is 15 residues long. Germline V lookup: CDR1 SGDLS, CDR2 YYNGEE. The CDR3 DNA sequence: TGTGCCAGCAGCTTATACGAGGGACTCAGCTATGGCTACACCTTC. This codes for CASSLYEGLSYGYTF. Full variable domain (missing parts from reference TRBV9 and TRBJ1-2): DSGVTQTPKHLITATGQRVTLRCSPRSGDLSVYWYQQSLDQGLQFLIQYYNGEERAKGNILERFSAQQFPDLHSELNLSSLELGDSALYFCASSLYEGLSYGYTFGSGTRLTVV.

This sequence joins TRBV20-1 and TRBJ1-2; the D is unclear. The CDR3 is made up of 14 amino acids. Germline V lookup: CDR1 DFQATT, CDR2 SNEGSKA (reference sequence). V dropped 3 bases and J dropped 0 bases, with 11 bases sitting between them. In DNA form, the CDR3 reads TGCAGTGCTAGTCGCGCGGGTACTAACTATGGCTACACCTTC. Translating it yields CSASRAGTNYGYTF.

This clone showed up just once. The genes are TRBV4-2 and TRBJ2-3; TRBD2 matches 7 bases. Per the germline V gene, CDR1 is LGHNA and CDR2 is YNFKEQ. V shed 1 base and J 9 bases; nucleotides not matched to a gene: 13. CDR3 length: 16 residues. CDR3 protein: CASSQVAGDGGLTQYF. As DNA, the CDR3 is TGTGCCAGCAGCCAAGTGGCGGGAGATGGAGGGTTGACGCAGTATTTT.

The CDR3 sequence: CASSSRGAYEQYF. The CDR3 nucleotides read TGTGCCAGCAGCTCCCGGGGGGCCTACGAGCAGTACTTC. This chain uses TRBV6-5 with TRBJ2-7; 7 positions agree with TRBD2. Germline assignment: CDR1 MNHEY and CDR2 SVGAGI. This CDR3 is built from 13 residues. The J segment lost 2 bases and the V segment lost 6 bases, leaving 4 bases of the junction unmatched.

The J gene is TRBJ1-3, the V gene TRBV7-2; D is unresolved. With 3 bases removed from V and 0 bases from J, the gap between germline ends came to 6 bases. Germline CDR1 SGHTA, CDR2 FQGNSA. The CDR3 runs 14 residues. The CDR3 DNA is TGTGCCAGCAGCTTCGAGCACTCTGGAAACACCATATATTTT. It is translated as CASSFEHSGNTIYF.

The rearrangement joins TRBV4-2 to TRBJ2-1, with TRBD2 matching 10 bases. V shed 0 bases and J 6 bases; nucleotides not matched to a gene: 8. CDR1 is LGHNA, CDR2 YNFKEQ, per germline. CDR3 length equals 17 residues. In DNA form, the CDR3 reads TGTGCCAGCAGCCAAGATCCGCGACTAGCGGGTGGCAATGAGCAGTTCTTC. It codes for CASSQDPRLAGGNEQFF.

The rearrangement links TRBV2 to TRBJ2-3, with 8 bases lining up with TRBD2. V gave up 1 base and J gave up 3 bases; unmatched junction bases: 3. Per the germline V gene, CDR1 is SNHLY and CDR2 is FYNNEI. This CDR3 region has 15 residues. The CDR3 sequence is CASSEVPGGTDTQYF. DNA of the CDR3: TGTGCCAGCAGTGAAGTGCCGGGGGGGACAGATACGCAGTATTTT.

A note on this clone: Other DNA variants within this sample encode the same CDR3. The CDR3 bases are TGTGCCAGCAGCTTTGGCACGGAGTATGGCTACACCTTC. It is translated as CASSFGTEYGYTF. V gene TRBV7-9 combines with J gene TRBJ1-2; D not resolved. This CDR3 comprises 13 residues. Germline loops: CDR1 SEHNR, CDR2 FQNEAQ (reference sequence). Trimming took 3 bases from V and 5 from J, leaving 10 bases between them. The entire variable domain, with the rest obtained from reference TRBV7-9 and TRBJ1-2, is as follows: DTGVSQNPRHKITKRGQNVTFRCDPISEHNRLYWYRQTLGQGPEFLTYFQNEAQLEKSRLLSDRFSAERPKGSFSTLEIQRTEQGDSAMYLCASSFGTEYGYTFGSGTRLTVV.

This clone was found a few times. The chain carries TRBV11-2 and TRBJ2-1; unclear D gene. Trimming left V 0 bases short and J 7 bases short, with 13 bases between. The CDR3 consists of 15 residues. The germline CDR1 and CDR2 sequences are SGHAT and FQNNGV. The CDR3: CASSLDPGPHNEQFF. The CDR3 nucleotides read TGTGCCAGCAGCTTAGACCCCGGTCCGCATAATGAGCAGTTCTTC.

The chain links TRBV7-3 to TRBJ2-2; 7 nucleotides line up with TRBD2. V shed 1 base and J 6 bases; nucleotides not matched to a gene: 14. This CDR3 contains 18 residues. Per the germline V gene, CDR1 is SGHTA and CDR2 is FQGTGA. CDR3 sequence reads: CASSLSLAGVYGPGELFF. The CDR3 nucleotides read TGTGCCAGCAGCTTAAGTCTGGCGGGGGTCTATGGGCCCGGGGAGCTGTTTTTT.

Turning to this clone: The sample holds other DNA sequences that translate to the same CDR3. This chain's CDR3 is CASSGLNEKLFF. In DNA form, the CDR3 reads TGTGCCAGCAGCGGTCTTAATGAAAAACTGTTTTTT. The chain recombines TRBV9 with TRBJ1-4; the D is unclear. Looked up from germline, CDR1 is SGDLS and CDR2 is YYNGEE. There are 12 residues in the CDR3. Trimming removed 3 bases at V and 4 bases at J, with 4 bases between.

CDR3 coding DNA: TGTGCCAGCAGCTTAGTTGGCGGGAGCTCCTACAATGAGCAGTTCTTC. Amino acids: CASSLVGGSSYNEQFF. This chain uses TRBV7-2 with TRBJ2-1, with TRBD2 identical over 7 bases. Germline V gene data show CDR1 as SGHTA and CDR2 as FQGNSA. The J segment lost 0 bases and the V segment lost 1 base, leaving 3 bases of the junction unmatched. The CDR3 sequence is 16 residues long.

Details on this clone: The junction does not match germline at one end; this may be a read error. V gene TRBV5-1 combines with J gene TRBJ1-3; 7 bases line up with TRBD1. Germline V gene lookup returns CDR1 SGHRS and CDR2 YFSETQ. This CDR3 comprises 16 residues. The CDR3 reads CASSLGGQNSGNTIYF. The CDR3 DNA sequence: TGTGCCAGCAGCTTGGGGGGACAGAACTCTGGAAACACCATATATTTT. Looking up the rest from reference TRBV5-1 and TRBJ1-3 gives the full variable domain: KAGVTQTPRYLIKTRGQQVTLSCSPISGHRSVSWYQQTPGQGLQFLFEYFSETQRNKGNFPGRFSGRQFSNSRSEMNVSTLELGDSALYLCASSLGGQNSGNTIYFGEGSWLTVV.

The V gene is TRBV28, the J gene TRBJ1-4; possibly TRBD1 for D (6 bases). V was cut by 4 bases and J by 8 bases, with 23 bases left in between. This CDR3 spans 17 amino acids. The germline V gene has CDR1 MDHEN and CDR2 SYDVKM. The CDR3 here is CASSSPTKTGLTEKLFF. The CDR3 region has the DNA TGTGCCAGCAGTTCGCCCACAAAGACAGGCTTGACGGAAAAACTGTTTTTT.

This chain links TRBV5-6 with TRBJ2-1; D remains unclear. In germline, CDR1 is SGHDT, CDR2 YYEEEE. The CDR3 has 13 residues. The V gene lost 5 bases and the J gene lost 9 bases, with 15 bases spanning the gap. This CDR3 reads CASSLSSSGEQFF. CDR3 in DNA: TGTGCCAGCAGTTTGTCAAGTTCGGGTGAGCAGTTCTTC.

CDR3 bases: TGTGCCAGCACCCGGGACAGCTCCTACAATGAGCAGTTCTTC. Its translation is CASTRDSSYNEQFF. The rearrangement links TRBV6-4 to TRBJ2-1; TRBD1 agrees at 7 bases. Germline values: CDR1 MRHNA, CDR2 SNTAGT. The J segment lost 0 bases and the V segment lost 7 bases, leaving 3 bases of the junction unmatched. This CDR3 has 14 amino acids.

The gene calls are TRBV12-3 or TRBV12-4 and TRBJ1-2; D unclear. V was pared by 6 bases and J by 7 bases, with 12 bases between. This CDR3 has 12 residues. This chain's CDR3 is CASREVGSGYTF. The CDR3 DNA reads TGTGCCAGCAGAGAGGTTGGATCTGGCTACACCTTC.

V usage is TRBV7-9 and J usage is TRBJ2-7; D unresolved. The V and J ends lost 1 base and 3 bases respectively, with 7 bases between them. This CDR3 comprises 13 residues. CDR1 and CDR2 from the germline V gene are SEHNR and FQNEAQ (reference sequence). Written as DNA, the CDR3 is TGTGCCAGCAGCTTAGGCGGATTCTACGAGCAGTACTTC. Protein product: CASSLGGFYEQYF.

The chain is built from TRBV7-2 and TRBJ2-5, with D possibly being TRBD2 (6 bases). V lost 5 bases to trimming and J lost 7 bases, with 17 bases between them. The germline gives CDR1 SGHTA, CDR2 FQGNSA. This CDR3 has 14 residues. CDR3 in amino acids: CASSTGLFQGTQYF. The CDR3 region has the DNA TGTGCCAGCAGCACTGGACTATTTCAGGGGACCCAGTACTTC. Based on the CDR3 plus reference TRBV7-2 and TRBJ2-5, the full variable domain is GAGVSQSPSNKVTEKGKDVELRCDPISGHTALYWYRQSLGQGLEFLIYFQGNSAPDKSGLPSDRFSAERTGGSVSTLTIQRTQQEDSAVYLCASSTGLFQGTQYFGPGTRLLVL.

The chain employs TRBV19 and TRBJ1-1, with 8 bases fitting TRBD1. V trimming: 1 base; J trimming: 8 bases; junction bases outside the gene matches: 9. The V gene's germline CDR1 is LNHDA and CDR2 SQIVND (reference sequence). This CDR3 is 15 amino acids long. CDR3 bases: TGTGCCAGTAGTATAGGCTCGATCGGGACAGGCGAAGCTTTCTTT. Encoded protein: CASSIGSIGTGEAFF.

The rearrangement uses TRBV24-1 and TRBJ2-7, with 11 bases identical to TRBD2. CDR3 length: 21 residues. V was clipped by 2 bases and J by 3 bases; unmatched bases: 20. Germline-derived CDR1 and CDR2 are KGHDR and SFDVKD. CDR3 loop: CATSDSYRPTSGSSVGYEQYV. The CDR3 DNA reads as TGTGCCACCAGTGATTCGTACCGGCCCACTAGCGGGAGTTCGGTAGGCTACGAGCAGTACGTC.

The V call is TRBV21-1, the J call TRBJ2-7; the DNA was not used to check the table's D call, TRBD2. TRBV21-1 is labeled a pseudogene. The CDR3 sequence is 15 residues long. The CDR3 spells CASSGRAGVTYEQYV. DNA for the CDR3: TGTGCCAGCAGCGGTAGGGCGGGAGTAACCTACGAGCAGTACGTC.